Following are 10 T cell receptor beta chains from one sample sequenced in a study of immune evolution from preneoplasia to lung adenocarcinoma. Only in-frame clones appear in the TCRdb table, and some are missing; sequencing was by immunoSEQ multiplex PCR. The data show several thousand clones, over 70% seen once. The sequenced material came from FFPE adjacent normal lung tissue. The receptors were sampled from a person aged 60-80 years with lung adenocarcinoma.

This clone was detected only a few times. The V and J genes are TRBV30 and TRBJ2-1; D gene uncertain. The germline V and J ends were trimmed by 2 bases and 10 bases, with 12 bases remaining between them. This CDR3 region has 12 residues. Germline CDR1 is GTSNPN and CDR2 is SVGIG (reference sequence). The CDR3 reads CAWSLTDEEQFF. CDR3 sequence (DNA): TGTGCCTGGAGTTTAACCGATGAAGAGCAGTTCTTC.

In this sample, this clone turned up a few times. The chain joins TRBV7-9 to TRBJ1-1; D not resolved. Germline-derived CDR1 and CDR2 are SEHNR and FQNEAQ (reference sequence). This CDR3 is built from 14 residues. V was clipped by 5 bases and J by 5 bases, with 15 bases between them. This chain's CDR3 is CASSPLGQGTEAFF. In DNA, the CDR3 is TGTGCCAGCAGCCCACTAGGCCAAGGTACTGAAGCTTTCTTT.

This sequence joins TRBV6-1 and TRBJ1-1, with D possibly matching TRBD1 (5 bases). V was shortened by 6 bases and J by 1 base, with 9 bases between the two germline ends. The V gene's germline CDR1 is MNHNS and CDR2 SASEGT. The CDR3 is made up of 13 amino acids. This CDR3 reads CASRATANTEAFF. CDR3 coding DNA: TGTGCCAGCAGGGCGACAGCGAACACTGAAGCTTTCTTT.

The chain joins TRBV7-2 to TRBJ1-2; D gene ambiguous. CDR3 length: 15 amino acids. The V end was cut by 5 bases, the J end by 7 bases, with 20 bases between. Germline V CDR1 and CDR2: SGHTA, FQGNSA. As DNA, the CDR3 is TGTGCCAGCAGCCTCGGGAGGCTGCTAGGCGGTGGCTACACCTTC. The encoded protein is CASSLGRLLGGGYTF.

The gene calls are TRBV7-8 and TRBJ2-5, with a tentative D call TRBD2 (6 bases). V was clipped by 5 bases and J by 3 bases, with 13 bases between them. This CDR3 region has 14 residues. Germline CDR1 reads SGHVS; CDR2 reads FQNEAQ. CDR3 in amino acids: CASSRQRVEETQYF. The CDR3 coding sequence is TGTGCCAGCAGCCGGCAGCGGGTTGAAGAGACCCAGTACTTC.

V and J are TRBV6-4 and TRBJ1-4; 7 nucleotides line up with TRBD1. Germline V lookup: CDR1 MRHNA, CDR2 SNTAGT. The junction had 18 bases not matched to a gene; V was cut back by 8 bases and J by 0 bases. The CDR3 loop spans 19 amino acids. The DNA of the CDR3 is TGTGCCAGCGTCACGACAGGGATTTATCCTTTAACAACTAATGAAAAACTGTTTTTT. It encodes CASVTTGIYPLTTNEKLFF.

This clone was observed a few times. The CDR3 nucleotides are TGTGCCAGCAGCGCCACCGGGAGCGGGCCAAAGTACTTC. Amino acids: CASSATGSGPKYF. The genes are TRBV7-3 and TRBJ2-7, with a weak D call TRBD2 (6 bases). This CDR3 is built from 13 residues. V was cut by 5 bases and J by 11 bases, with 19 bases left in between. The V gene's germline CDR1 is SGHTA and CDR2 FQGTGA. Together with reference TRBV7-3 and TRBJ2-7, the CDR3 gives the full variable domain: GAGVSQTPSNKVTEKGKYVELRCDPISGHTALYWYRQSLGQGPEFLIYFQGTGAADDSGLPNDRFFAVRPEGSVSTLKIQRTERGDSAVYLCASSATGSGPKYFGPGTRLTVT.

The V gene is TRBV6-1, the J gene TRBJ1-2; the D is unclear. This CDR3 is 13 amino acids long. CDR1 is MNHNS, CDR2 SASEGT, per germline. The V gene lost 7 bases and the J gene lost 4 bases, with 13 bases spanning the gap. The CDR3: CASTLRGFYGYTF. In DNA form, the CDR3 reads TGTGCCAGCACCCTGCGGGGTTTCTATGGCTACACCTTC.

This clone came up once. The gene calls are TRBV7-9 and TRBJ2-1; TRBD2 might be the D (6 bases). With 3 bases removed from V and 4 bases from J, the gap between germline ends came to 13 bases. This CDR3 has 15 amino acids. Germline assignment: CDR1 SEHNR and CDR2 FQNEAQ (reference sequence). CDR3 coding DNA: TGTGCCAGCAGCTTCGGGAGTCCACCATACAATGAGCAGTTCTTC. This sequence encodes CASSFGSPPYNEQFF.

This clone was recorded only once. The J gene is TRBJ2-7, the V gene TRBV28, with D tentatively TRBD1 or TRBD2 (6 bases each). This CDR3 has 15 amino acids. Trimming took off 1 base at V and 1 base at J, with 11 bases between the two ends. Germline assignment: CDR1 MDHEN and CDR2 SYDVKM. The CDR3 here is CASSLFRGVSYEQYF. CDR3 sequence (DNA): TGTGCCAGCAGTTTATTTAGGGGGGTATCCTACGAGCAGTACTTC.